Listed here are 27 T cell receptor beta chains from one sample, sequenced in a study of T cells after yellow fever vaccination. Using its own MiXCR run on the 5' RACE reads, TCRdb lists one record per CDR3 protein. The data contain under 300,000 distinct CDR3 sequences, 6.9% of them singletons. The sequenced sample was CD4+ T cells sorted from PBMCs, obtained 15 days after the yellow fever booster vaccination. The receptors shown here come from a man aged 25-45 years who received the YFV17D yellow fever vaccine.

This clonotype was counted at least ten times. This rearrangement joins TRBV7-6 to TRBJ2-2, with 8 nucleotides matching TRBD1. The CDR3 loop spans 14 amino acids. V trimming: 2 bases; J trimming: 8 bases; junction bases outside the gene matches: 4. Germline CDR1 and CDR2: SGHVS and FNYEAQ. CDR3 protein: CASSLSRGLGELFF. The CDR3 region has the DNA TGTGCCAGCAGCTTATCCAGGGGGCTTGGGGAGCTGTTTTTT.

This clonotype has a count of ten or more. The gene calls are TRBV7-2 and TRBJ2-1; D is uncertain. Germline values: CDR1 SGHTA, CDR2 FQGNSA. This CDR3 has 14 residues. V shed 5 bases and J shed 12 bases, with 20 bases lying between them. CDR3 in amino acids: CASSQAAAGSTQFF. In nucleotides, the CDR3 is TGTGCCAGCAGCCAAGCCGCGGCCGGCTCTACGCAGTTCTTC.

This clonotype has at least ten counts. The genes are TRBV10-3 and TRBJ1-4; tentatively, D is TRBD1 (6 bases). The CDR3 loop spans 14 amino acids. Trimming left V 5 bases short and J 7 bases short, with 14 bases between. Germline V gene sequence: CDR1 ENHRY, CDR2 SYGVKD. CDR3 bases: TGTGCCATCAGTCGACAGGCTGGAGGTGAAAAACTGTTTTTT. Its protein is CAISRQAGGEKLFF.

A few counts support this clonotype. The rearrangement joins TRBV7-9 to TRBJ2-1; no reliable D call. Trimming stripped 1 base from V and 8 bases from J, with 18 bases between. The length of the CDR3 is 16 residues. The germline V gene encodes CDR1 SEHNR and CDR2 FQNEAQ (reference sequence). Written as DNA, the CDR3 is TGTGCCAGCAGCTTAGAGGGTCTGGTCGCGATCCATGAGCAGTTCTTC. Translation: CASSLEGLVAIHEQFF.

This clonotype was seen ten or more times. DNA for the CDR3: TGTGCCAGCAGTTACTCGAGGGACAGTGCAAACTATGGCTACACCTTC. It is translated as CASSYSRDSANYGYTF. The chain recombines TRBV6-2 or TRBV6-3 with TRBJ1-2; 7 positions match TRBD1. Germline V gives CDR1 MNHEY, CDR2 SVGEGT. V dropped 0 bases and J dropped 2; count of bases not matched to a gene: 6. The CDR3 sequence is 16 residues long.

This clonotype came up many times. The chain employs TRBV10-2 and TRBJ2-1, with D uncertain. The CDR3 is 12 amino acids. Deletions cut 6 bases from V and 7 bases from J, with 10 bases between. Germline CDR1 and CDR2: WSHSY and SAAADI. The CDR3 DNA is TGCGCCAGCAGGAGGTCGATTAATGAGCAGTTCTTC. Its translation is CASRRSINEQFF.

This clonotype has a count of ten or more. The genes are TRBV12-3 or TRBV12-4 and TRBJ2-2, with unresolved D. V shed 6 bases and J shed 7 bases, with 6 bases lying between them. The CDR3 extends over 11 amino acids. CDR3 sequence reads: CASSKGGELFF. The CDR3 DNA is TGTGCCAGCAGCAAAGGCGGGGAGCTGTTTTTT.

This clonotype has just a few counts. The CDR3 loop is CASGWGGPGHMNTEAFF. The CDR3 DNA sequence: TGTGCTAGTGGTTGGGGAGGCCCGGGACACATGAACACTGAAGCTTTCTTT. This chain links TRBV12-5 with TRBJ1-1; D may be TRBD1 (6 bases). The germline CDR1 and CDR2 sequences are LGHNT and FRNRAP. The CDR3 consists of 17 residues. The V end was cut by 4 bases, the J end by 0 bases, with 18 bases between.

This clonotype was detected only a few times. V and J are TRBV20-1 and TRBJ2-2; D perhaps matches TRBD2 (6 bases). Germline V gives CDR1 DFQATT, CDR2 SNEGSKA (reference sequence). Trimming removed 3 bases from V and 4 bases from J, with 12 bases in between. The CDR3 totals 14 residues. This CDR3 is CSASLGSFTGELFF. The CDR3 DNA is TGCAGTGCTAGCCTCGGGAGTTTCACCGGGGAGCTGTTTTTT.

The CDR3 nucleotides are TGTGCCAGCAGTTACTCGGGGGGGACGGCTACATGGGAGCAGTACTTC. This sequence encodes CASSYSGGTATWEQYF. The V gene is TRBV6-5, the J gene TRBJ2-7; 7 positions agree with TRBD2. V dropped 0 bases and J dropped 7; count of bases not matched to a gene: 12. The CDR3 totals 16 residues. The germline V gene has CDR1 MNHEY and CDR2 SVGAGI.

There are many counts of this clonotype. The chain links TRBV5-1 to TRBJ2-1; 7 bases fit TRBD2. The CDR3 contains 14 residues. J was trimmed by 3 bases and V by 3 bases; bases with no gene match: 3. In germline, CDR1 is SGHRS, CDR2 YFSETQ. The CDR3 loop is CASSSGLVYNEQFF. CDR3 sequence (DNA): TGCGCCAGCAGCTCAGGACTAGTCTACAATGAGCAGTTCTTC.

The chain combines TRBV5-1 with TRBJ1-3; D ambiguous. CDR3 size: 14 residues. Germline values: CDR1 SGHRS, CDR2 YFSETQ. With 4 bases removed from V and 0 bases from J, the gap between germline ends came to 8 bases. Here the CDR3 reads CASSPWNSGNTIYF. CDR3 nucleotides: TGCGCCAGCAGCCCCTGGAACTCTGGAAACACCATATATTTT. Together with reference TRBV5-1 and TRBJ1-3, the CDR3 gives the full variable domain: KAGVTQTPRYLIKTRGQQVTLSCSPISGHRSVSWYQQTPGQGLQFLFEYFSETQRNKGNFPGRFSGRQFSNSRSEMNVSTLELGDSALYLCASSPWNSGNTIYFGEGSWLTVV.

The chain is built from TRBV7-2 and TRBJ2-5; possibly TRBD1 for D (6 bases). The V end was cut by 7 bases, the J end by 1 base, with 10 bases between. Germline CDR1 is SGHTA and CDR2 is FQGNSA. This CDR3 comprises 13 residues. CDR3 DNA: TGTGCCAGCACCTGGACAGTCCAAGAGACCCAGTACTTC. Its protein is CASTWTVQETQYF.

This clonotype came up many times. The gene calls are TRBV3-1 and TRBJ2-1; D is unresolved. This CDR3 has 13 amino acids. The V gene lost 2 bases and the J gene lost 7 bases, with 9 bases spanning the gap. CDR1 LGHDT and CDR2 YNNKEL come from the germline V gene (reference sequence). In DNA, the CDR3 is TGTGCCAGCAGCCAAACGCTGCGGAATGAGCAGTTCTTC. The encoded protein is CASSQTLRNEQFF.

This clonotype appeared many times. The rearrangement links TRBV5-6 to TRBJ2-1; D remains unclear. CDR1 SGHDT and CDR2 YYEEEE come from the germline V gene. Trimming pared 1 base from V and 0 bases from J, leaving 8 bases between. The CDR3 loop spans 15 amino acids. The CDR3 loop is CASSLRGYSYNEQFF. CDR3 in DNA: TGTGCCAGCAGCTTGAGAGGATACTCCTACAATGAGCAGTTCTTC.

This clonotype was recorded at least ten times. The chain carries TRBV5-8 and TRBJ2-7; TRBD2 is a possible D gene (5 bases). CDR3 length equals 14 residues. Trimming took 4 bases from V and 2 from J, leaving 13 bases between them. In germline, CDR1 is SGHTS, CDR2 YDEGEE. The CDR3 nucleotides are TGTGCCAGCAGCCACCGGGGTGGGACCTACGAGCAGTACTTC. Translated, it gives CASSHRGGTYEQYF.

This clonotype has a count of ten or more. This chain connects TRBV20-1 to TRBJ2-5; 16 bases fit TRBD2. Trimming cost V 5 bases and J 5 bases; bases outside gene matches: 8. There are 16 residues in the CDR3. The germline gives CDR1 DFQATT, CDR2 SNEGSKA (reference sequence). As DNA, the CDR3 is TGCAGTGCTCAAGCCGGGACTAGCGGGAGGGCTGAGACCCAGTACTTC. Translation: CSAQAGTSGRAETQYF.

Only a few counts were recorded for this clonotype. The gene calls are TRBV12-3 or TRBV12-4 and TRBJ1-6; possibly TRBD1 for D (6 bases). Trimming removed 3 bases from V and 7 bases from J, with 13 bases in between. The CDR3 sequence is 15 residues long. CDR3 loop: CASSLDSLENSPLHF. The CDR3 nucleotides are TGTGCCAGCAGTTTGGACAGTTTGGAAAATTCACCCCTCCACTTT.

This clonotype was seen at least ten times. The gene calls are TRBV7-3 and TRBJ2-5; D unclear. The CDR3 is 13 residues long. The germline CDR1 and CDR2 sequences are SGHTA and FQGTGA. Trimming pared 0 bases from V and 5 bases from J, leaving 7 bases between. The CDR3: CASSLTSFETQYF. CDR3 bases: TGTGCCAGCAGCTTAACGAGCTTCGAGACCCAGTACTTC. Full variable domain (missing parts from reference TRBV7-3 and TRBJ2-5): GAGVSQTPSNKVTEKGKYVELRCDPISGHTALYWYRQSLGQGPEFLIYFQGTGAADDSGLPNDRFFAVRPEGSVSTLKIQRTERGDSAVYLCASSLTSFETQYFGPGTRLLVL.

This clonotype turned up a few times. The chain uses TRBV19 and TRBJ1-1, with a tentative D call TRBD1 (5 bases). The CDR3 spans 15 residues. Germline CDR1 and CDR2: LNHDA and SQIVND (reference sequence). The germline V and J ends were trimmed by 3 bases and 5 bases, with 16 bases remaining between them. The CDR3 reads CASSMDSREKTEAFF. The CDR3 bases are TGTGCCAGTAGTATGGATTCCAGGGAGAAGACTGAAGCTTTCTTT.

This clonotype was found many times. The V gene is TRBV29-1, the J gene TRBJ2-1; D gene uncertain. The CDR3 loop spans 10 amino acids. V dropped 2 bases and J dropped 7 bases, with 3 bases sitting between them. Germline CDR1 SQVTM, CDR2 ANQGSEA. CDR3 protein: CSVELNEQFF. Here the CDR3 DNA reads TGCAGCGTTGAACTAAATGAGCAGTTCTTC.

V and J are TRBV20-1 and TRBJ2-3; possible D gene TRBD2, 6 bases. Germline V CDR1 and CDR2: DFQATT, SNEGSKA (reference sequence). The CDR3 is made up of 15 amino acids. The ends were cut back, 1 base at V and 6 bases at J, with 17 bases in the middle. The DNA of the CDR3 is TGCAGTGCTAGAGTGCCGGGACTGGGACTGGATACGCAGTATTTT. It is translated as CSARVPGLGLDTQYF.

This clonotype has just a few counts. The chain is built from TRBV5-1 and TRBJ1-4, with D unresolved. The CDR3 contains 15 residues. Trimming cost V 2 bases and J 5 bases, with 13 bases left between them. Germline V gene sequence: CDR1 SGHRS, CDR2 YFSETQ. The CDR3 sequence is CASSFGSGLNEKLFF. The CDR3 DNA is TGCGCCAGCAGCTTCGGGTCAGGCCTAAATGAAAAACTGTTTTTT.

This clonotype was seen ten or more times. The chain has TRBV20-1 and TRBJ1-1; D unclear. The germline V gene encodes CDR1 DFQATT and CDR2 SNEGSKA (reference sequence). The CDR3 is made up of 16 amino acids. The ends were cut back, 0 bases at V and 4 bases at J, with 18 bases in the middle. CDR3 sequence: CSARDRARSYFTEAFF. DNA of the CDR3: TGCAGTGCTAGAGATAGGGCACGATCCTATTTCACTGAAGCTTTCTTT.

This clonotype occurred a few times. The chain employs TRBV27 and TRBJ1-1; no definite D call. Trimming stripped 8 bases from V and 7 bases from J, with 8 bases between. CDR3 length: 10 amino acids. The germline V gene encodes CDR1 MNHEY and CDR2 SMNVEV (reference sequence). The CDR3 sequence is CASGRFEAFF. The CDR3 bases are TGTGCCAGCGGAAGGTTTGAAGCTTTCTTT.

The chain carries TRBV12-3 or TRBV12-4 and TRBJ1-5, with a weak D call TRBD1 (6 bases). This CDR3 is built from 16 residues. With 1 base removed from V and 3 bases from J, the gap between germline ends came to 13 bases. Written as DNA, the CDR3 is TGTGCCAGCAGTTTAGTGGGGGGGCGCGCCAATCAGCCCCAGCATTTT. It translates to CASSLVGGRANQPQHF.

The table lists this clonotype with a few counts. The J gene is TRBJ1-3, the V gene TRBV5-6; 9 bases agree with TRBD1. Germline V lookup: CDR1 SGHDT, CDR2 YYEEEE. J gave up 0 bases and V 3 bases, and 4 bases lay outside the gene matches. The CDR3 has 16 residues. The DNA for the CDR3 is TGTGCCAGCAGCTGGACAGGGGAGAGCTCTGGAAACACCATATATTTT. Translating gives CASSWTGESSGNTIYF. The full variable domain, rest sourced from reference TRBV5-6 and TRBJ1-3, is DAGVTQSPTHLIKTRGQQVTLRCSPKSGHDTVSWYQQALGQGPQFIFQYYEEEERQRGNFPDRFSGHQFPNYSSELNVNALLLGDSALYLCASSWTGESSGNTIYFGEGSWLTVV.